The present T cell receptor beta chain was sequenced within a study of cytomegalovirus exposure and HLA in healthy donors (dated by TCRdb to 2016 to 2017). Regarding the research as a whole: In an earlier analysis of approximately 640 of the donors, 276 Gb of sequence data and 117 million unique TCR beta sequences from 180 million or so T cells were reported. In a later genetic analysis, genome-wide SNP genotypes for about 55% of the roughly 670 donors were used, and that subset was treated as a discovery cohort. About 310 gigabases of sequencing data and tens of millions of unique TCR sequences were included in an early release covering roughly 600 HLA-typed donors. The T cell repertoires of 550 to 850 subjects were profiled by immunosequencing and related to cytomegalovirus serostatus. HLA typing covered class I and class II loci at four-digit resolution. The study was designed to test whether signatures of past pathogen exposure could be identified by cataloging public T cell receptors. In an earlier analysis of several hundred of the donors, high-throughput TCR beta sequencing was used to judge whether each TCR beta V gene segment behaved as functional or pseudogenic. Typing coverage differed by locus: A, B, C, DRB1 and DQB1 were typed in roughly 620-630 donors, DQA1 in 522, DPA1 in some 570, and DPB1 in 450 to 480. In addition to the first cohort of hundreds of subjects, a separate validation cohort of approximately 110 different subjects was used. On average, roughly 200,000 unique TCR beta nucleotide sequences were sequenced per donor among 398 genotyped donors of the cohort, with approximately 18% of those sequences being non-productive. Every repertoire in the discovery cohort had been generated on one and the same sequencing platform. Donor age, sex, ethnicity and CMV serostatus were collected together with the repertoire data. The genetic ancestry cluster associated with self-reported Caucasian donors included about four fifths of the 398 genotyped donors. Rather than using new phenotypic data, the later analysis identified candidate immune exposures from TCR beta sequences and from how often those sequences occurred across donors. Four to six DR-DQ haplotypes were handled as single units for association and clustering, since linkage in the cohort was strong. A later analysis re-analyzed previously published TCR beta repertoires from roughly 690 donors and added high-resolution HLA genotyping to study TCR occurrence patterns. High-throughput TCR immunosequencing, statistical association of individual TCRs with disease status, and machine learning were combined to predict cytomegalovirus infection status.

The cohort was made up of several hundred healthy bone marrow donors. At the time of sampling, all cohort members were nominally healthy, though unrecorded immune exposures were likely present. The donor was CMV seropositive and was included in the group of 250 to 300 seropositive cohort members. A peripheral blood sample was provided by each donor, and peripheral blood mononuclear cells were used for TCR beta sequencing. The Qiagen DNeasy Blood Extraction Kit was used to extract genomic DNA from the blood cell samples. About this clone: Its binding antigen is unknown. No much larger clone is present one base from it, and per-base qualities are unavailable.

Receptors were amplified or captured by the immunoSEQ multiplex PCR assay. A mixture of 60 forward primers for TCR Vbeta segments and 13 reverse primers for TCR Jbeta segments was used in the multiplex PCR. A multiplex PCR assay on genomic DNA amplified the CDR3 region of rearranged TCR beta genes. Amplified TCR beta libraries were sequenced as 87-base-pair reads on the Illumina HiSeq System. Per the source publication's procedure: Across the roughly 640 repertoires, a later analysis counted some 80 million unique TCR beta chains, around 10 million of which were shared by at least two donors. A nearest-neighbor algorithm error-corrected the raw reads and collapsed the reads into unique sequences, merging closely related sequences to remove PCR and sequencing errors. V, D and J gene segments were assigned by aligning CDR3 sequences to IMGT reference sequences. For a sequence to be retained, at least a six-nucleotide match to both a V gene segment and a J gene segment was required. Rearrangements were classified as productive when the CDR3 lacked stop codons and remained in frame with V and J, and all other rearrangements were classified as non-productive. CDR3 was defined by IMGT convention, running from the second conserved V-encoded cysteine to the conserved J-encoded phenylalanine. In an earlier analysis of around 600 of the donors, sequences lacking an unambiguous match to a single V gene segment were excluded. An earlier analysis of about 590 of the donors classified V segments as functional when productive rearrangements were above 56.7% and as segregating when the standard deviation between donors was above 5%. A statistical classification framework was built to diagnose cytomegalovirus status from the catalog of TCR beta chain sequences. In a later analysis, V and J genes were assigned by comparing TCR nucleotide sequences against IMGT/GENE-DB human TR gene sequences. Using the TCRdist pipeline, a later analysis assigned CDR3 sequences along with most-parsimonious VDJ recombination scenarios. In a later analysis, every TCR beta chain was defined by the combination of its CDR3 amino acid sequence and its V-gene family, and reads without a unique V-gene family were dropped. To address suspected cross-contamination and a sequencing artifact, a later analysis removed several hundred highly shared, low-generation-probability nucleotide sequences. A later analysis calculated a clonal expansion index for each public chain from normalized within-repertoire ranks of inferred template counts. A later analysis computed generation probabilities with a VDJ recombination model fitted to out-of-frame rearrangements, and checked the results against IGoR. In a later analysis, hypergeometric tests were used to score TCR-TCR, TCR-HLA and TCR-CMV co-occurrence, with a repertoire-size bias correction applied to TCR pairs. To estimate false discovery rates, a later analysis permuted the HLA or CMV assignments 20 times. In a later analysis, co-occurring TCRs were grouped using DBSCAN, and TCRdist sequence similarity was added for clustering within HLA-allele-positive subsets. Repertoires with fewer than 30,000 or more than 120,000 public chains were left out of co-occurrence clustering, as were roughly five repertoires with anomalous nucleotide sharing. TCRdb limited this immuneACCESS table to in-frame rearrangements with V and J called. A share of clones is missing; checked studies link under half to unresolved V genes, and the rest is unexplained. The D gene and trimming were derived from the DNA, and the V and J assignments and clone size from that table. This sample comprises 150,000 to 200,000 clones, over 75% of them detected only once. The ten largest make up about 6.4% of the sample.

CDR1 and CDR2 (SGDLS, YYNGEE) derive from the germline V gene. V has 2 bases trimmed and J has 5 bases trimmed; junction bases matching no gene number 7. The CDR3 sequence holds 15 residues, the cysteine and phenylalanine included. Only the CDR3 portion is preserved as DNA: 45 bases, with reading frame beginning at the first base. Broader findings and caveats from the paper: In the study, some 160 TCR beta chains were listed as associated with cytomegalovirus. In a later analysis, most CMV-associated TCR beta chains were found to appear HLA-restricted, with HLA associations seemingly driven largely by CMV exposure. A later analysis reported that several top co-occurrence clusters appeared linked to parvovirus B19, influenza, CMV and Epstein-Barr virus. Linkage disequilibrium might explain the correlated functional status among segregating V segments, but an unknown experimental factor could not be ruled out. A later genetic analysis associated a missense DCLRE1C variant with V-gene and J-gene trimming of TCR beta chains, and an independent cohort replicated the association. Most TCR sequences were observed very rarely across donors, whereas some public TCRs were present in many individuals. A cluster of highly shared sequence variants was judged likely to be a technical artifact of the sequencing pipeline. When HLA alleles, especially DR and DQ, strongly co-occurred, TCR associations were difficult to assign to individual alleles. HLA typing was unavailable for some donors at each locus, so association tests used only the typed subset. Compared with the approximately 600-donor mean, donors in an Asian-associated ancestry cluster had fewer N-insertions in productive TCRs, according to a later genetic analysis. In a later analysis, HLA-associated TCR beta chains showed more clonal expansion and lower generation probabilities than non-associated chains that were equally common. A further reported finding was that TCR beta sequences accurately predicted the HLA-A and HLA-B alleles for most subjects in the first cohort. CMV serostatus was the only immune exposure information available for the cohort. The classifier was reported to diagnose cytomegalovirus status with high specificity and sensitivity in both the original cohort and the validation cohort. The cohort was sequenced for TCR beta chains only, and without alpha or paired-chain data the features that could be detected were limited. In an earlier analysis of fewer than 750 of the donors, most TCR beta V segments were observed in productive rearrangements about 90% or about 30% of the time, broadly matching IMGT annotations. Fewer than 20 rarely observed V segments, including chromosome 9 orphons, were excluded from the earlier analysis of some 590 of the donors because counts were too low. Roughly uniform sequencing depth across donors was assumed in presence/absence analyses, although this assumption may not hold. A later analysis found that TCR association rates varied across HLA loci, with DRB1 alleles showing the most associated TCRs and HLA-C alleles the fewest. The authors suggested that the approach could potentially be extended to other disease states and immunological phenotypes. Because the 87-base-pair reads could not distinguish some IMGT-functional V segments, including TRBV6-2 and TRBV6-3, those segments were excluded. In vitro tests confirmed that three of the cytomegalovirus-associated TCR beta chains recognize cytomegalovirus antigens. Specific HLA alleles were associated with about 17,000 TCR beta sequences at a false discovery rate of 0.05 in a later analysis.

Recombination connected TRBV9 to TRBJ1-2; TRBD1 fits 9 bases in the junction. This clonotype originated in a man aged 40-55 years in good health and CMV-seropositive. The source material was PBMCs. Here the CDR3 is given as CASSVETGGGYGYTF. The bases are TGTGCCAGCAGCGTGGAGACAGGGGGTGGGTATGGCTACACCTTC.